This T cell receptor beta chain was recovered during a study of metastatic and nonmetastatic thyroid tumors (dated by TCRdb to the early 2020s). In the study overall: Repertoires from peripheral blood and from tumor or nodule tissue samples of malignant and benign thyroid patients were compared.

Details on this clone: Its antigen remains undetermined. Base quality data are lacking; no much larger clone is found one base away.

Library method: PCR. Reads for this sample came from an Illumina HiSeq 4000. High-throughput sequencing was used to profile the TCR beta-chain CDR3 region of every patient. In the authors' own workflow: CDR3 differences across clinicopathological groups were used to build a classifier for discriminating distant-metastatic papillary thyroid cancer patients. The Shannon index was used to measure repertoire diversity, and the Morisita-Horn index was used to measure how similar tumor and blood repertoires were. The raw public data were reprocessed by TCRdb itself: fastp quality trimming at Q25, MiXCR clonotype calling, in-frame beta chains only. In this record, the V and J calls reflect TCRdb's handling and not the investigators' own analysis. The sample table lists about 39,000 clones, about a sixth of them with a count of one. The top ten clonotypes cover 3.5% to 4% of the sample. There are 14 amino acids in the CDR3, from cysteine to phenylalanine inclusive. The entry retains the CDR3 DNA only, 42 bases that are in frame from base 1. As encoded in the germline V gene, CDR1 is MNHEY while CDR2 is SVGEGT. Trimming removed 6 bases from V and 2 bases from J; the gene matches leave 4 bases unexplained.

No treatment had been received by any patient before thyroid surgery. The study retrospectively analysed patient clinical samples collected from the early 2010s to the late 2010s using T-cell receptor beta sequencing. Paper-wide results and their limitations: In both blood and tumor samples, TCR beta diversity was reported to be significantly higher in malignant tumors than in benign nodules.

Sample: blood. The TCR originated in a female donor with papillary thyroid cancer or a benign thyroid nodule (not recorded which). Some clones in this sample may be carry-over from other donors' samples. Recombination connected TRBV6-2 or TRBV6-3 to TRBJ1-5; TRBD1 agrees with 7 junctional bases. The DNA reads as follows: TGTGCCAGCAGCCGCGACAGGGGCAATCAGCCCCAGCATTTT. This is translated as CASSRDRGNQPQHF.